This TCR beta chain appears in the sequencing data of a study of Graves' ophthalmopathy and Graves' hyperthyroidism. Study outcomes and limitations: Most thyroid-expanded clonotypes exceeding 0.001 frequency were also found in blood. Ophthalmopathy progression prediction by the model yielded a sensitivity of approximately 68% and a specificity of less than 75%.

Participants with hyperthyroidism, aged 18 to 65, were newly diagnosed with under 2 months' duration. Amplifying from RNA transcripts, the study obtained TCR beta CDR3 regions. First-round RT-PCR relied on HTBI primers, and a second-round multiplex PCR came next. TCRdb re-analysed the multiplex PCR reads in MiXCR, keeping a single row per CDR3 protein. The sample has around 590,000 distinct CDR3 sequences, 35% to 40% seen once. This clonotype was counted a few times. Its antigen is not identified. The source of this sequence is an adult man with Graves' hyperthyroidism. The sequencing input was peripheral blood or thyroid tissue (not recorded which).

As DNA, the CDR3 is TGTGCCAGTAGTGTTACCGGGACAGGGTTATCCTACGAGCAGTACTTC. It yields the protein CASSVTGTGLSYEQYF. The gene calls are TRBV19 and TRBJ2-7; 9 bases match TRBD1. Trimming cost V 5 bases and J 1 base; bases outside gene matches: 9. Germline-derived CDR1 and CDR2 are LNHDA and SQIVND (reference sequence). The CDR3 is 16 amino acids.